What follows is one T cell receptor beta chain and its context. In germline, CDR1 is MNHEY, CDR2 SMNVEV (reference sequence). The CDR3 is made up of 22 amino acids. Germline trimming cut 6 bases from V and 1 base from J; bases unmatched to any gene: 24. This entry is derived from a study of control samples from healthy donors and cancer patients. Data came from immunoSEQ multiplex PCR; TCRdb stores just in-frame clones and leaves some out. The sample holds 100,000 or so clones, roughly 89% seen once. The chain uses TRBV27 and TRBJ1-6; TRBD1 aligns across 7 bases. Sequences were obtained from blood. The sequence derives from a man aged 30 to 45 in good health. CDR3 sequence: CASSTKGTDQFAHPSYNSPLHF. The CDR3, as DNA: TGTGCCAGCAGCACCAAAGGGACAGACCAGTTTGCCCACCCTTCCTATAATTCACCCCTCCACTTT.